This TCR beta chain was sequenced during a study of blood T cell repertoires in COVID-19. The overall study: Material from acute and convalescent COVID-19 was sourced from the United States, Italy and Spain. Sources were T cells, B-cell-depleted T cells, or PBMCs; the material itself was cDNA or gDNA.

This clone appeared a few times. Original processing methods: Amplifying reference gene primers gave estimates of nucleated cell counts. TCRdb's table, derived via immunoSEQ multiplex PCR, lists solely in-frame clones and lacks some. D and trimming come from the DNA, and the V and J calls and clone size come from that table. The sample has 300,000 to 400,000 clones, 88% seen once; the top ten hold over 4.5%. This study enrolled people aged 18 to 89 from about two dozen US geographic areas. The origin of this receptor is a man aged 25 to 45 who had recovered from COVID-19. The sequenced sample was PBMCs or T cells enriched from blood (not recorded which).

As DNA, the CDR3 is TGTGCCAGCAGCTCGCTCAAACAGGGTGGCGGAAACACCATATATTTT. Translating gives CASSSLKQGGGNTIYF. The V gene is TRBV5-4, the J gene TRBJ1-3, with a weak D call TRBD1 (6 bases). The CDR3 length is 16 residues. The V gene lost 3 bases and the J gene lost 4 bases, with 17 bases spanning the gap. Germline loops: CDR1 SGHNT, CDR2 YYREEE (reference sequence). Drawing the rest from reference TRBV5-4 and TRBJ1-3, the complete variable domain is ETGVTQSPTHLIKTRGQQVTLRCSSQSGHNTVSWYQQALGQGPQFIFQYYREEENGRGNFPPRFSGLQFPNYSSELNVNALELDDSALYLCASSSLKQGGGNTIYFGEGSWLTVV.